The 11 T cell receptor beta chains given below trace back to one sample, sequenced in a study of blood T cell repertoires in COVID-19. Assay used: immunoSEQ multiplex PCR; TCRdb lists only in-frame clones, some missing. The table has more than 200,000 clones, around 87% seen once. The sequenced sample was peripheral blood. These receptors all stem from an older woman with COVID-19, enrolled during active disease.

The CDR3 is CAISAFGGHNTEAFF. In DNA, the CDR3 is TGTGCCATCAGTGCCTTTGGGGGCCACAACACTGAAGCTTTCTTT. The V gene is TRBV10-3, the J gene TRBJ1-1, with D perhaps matching TRBD1 (6 bases). This CDR3 contains 15 residues. CDR1 is ENHRY, CDR2 SYGVKD, per germline. V gave up 4 bases and J gave up 2 bases, with 14 bases separating them.

This chain joins TRBV6-2 or TRBV6-3 and TRBJ2-7; D is possibly TRBD1 (5 bases). V lost 6 bases and J lost 6, with 18 bases in between. Germline V gene sequence: CDR1 MNHEY, CDR2 SVGEGT. The CDR3 consists of 14 residues. The chain's CDR3 is CASSPWSDSFEQYF. The CDR3 nucleotides are TGTGCCAGCAGCCCTTGGAGCGACAGTTTCGAGCAGTACTTC.

The chain joins TRBV5-1 to TRBJ2-7; 11 bases agree with TRBD2. The germline gives CDR1 SGHRS, CDR2 YFSETQ. J was trimmed by 7 bases and V by 4 bases; bases with no gene match: 7. This CDR3 is built from 14 residues. DNA of the CDR3: TGCGCCAGCAGCCAACTAGCGGGAGTCGTAGAGCAGTACTTC. Protein sequence: CASSQLAGVVEQYF.

The rearrangement links TRBV7-9 to TRBJ1-5; 8 nucleotides align to TRBD1. This CDR3 is built from 14 residues. J was trimmed by 5 bases and V by 5 bases; bases with no gene match: 5. Germline V lookup: CDR1 SEHNR, CDR2 FQNEAQ (reference sequence). This chain's CDR3 is CASSGGTGDQPQHF. The CDR3 region has the DNA TGTGCCAGCAGCGGCGGGACAGGAGATCAGCCCCAGCATTTT.

V is TRBV28 and J is TRBJ1-1; no clear D. This CDR3 has 13 residues. Germline-derived CDR1 and CDR2 are MDHEN and SYDVKM. V was shortened by 1 base and J by 2 bases, with 5 bases between the two germline ends. CDR3 coding DNA: TGTGCCAGCAGTTTATTTGGCAACACTGAAGCTTTCTTT. As protein: CASSLFGNTEAFF.

This clone was counted once. The chain links TRBV30 to TRBJ2-3, with TRBD2 identical over 14 bases. Trimming cost V 3 bases and J 4 bases; bases outside gene matches: 3. Germline V gene lookup returns CDR1 GTSNPN and CDR2 SVGIG (reference sequence). The CDR3 has 15 amino acids. CDR3 sequence reads: CAWRGLAGAADTQYF. The CDR3 DNA reads TGTGCCTGGAGGGGACTAGCGGGAGCGGCAGATACGCAGTATTTT.

The chain carries TRBV5-5 and TRBJ1-2; the match to TRBD1 covers 7 bases. Germline V gives CDR1 SGHKS, CDR2 YYEKEE (reference sequence). CDR3 length: 14 residues. Losses at the gene ends were 0 bases for V and 6 bases for J; bases not matched to a gene: 5. CDR3 sequence (DNA): TGTGCCAGCAGCTTGGAACAGGGGAGCCATGGCTACACCTTC. Its translation: CASSLEQGSHGYTF.

V and J are TRBV7-2 and TRBJ2-5; 9 bases align to TRBD1. J gave up 5 bases and V 1 base, and 5 bases lay outside the gene matches. Looked up from germline, CDR1 is SGHTA and CDR2 is FQGNSA. This CDR3 region has 15 residues. Here the CDR3 DNA reads TGTGCCAGCAGCTTAGGGACAGGGGTAGTGGAGACCCAGTACTTC. This sequence encodes CASSLGTGVVETQYF.

This clone was recorded once. The J gene is TRBJ2-5, the V gene TRBV18; TRBD1 is a possible D gene (6 bases). Germline CDR1 KGHSH, CDR2 LQKENI. Trimming cost V 3 bases and J 5 bases, with 22 bases left between them. There are 17 residues in the CDR3. The CDR3 sequence: CASSPRNQPAGAETQYF. The CDR3 nucleotides read TGTGCCAGCTCACCCCGGAACCAGCCGGCAGGGGCGGAGACCCAGTACTTC.

Concerning this clone itself: A read error may account for a junction end that differs from germline. The chain recombines TRBV11-2 with TRBJ2-7; 7 nucleotides agree with TRBD1. The CDR3 has 15 residues. The germline V gene has CDR1 SGHAT and CDR2 FQNNGV. The CDR3 loop reads CASSIEGARAYEQYF. DNA of the CDR3: TGTGCCAGCAGCATAGAGGGGGCGCGAGCCTACGAGCAGTACTTC.

V usage is TRBV9 and J usage is TRBJ2-2, with 9 bases matching TRBD2. Trimming removed 4 bases from V and 6 bases from J; junction bases left unmatched: 7. The CDR3 has 15 residues. The germline CDR1 and CDR2 sequences are SGDLS and YYNGEE. CDR3: CASSPRTSAAGELFF. The CDR3 DNA is TGTGCCAGCAGCCCCCGGACTAGCGCGGCCGGGGAGCTGTTTTTT.